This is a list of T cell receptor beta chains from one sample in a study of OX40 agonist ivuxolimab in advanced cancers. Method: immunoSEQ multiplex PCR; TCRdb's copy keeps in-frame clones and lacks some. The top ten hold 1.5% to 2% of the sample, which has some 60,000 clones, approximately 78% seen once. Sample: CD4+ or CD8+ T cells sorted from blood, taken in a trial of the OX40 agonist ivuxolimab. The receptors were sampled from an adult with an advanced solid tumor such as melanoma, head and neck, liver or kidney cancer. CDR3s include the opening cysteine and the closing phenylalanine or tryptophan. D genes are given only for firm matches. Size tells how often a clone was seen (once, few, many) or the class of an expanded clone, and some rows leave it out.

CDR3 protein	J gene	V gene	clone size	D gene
CASSLATDTQYF	TRBJ2-3	TRBV5-1	.	.
CASNRDNYGYTF	TRBJ1-2	TRBV7-7	.	.
CASSGAQQGNTIYF	TRBJ1-3	TRBV19	.	.
CASSKRQLYGYTF	TRBJ1-2	TRBV6-1	.	.
CASSHLGTGQGNTIYF	TRBJ1-3	TRBV4-1	.	TRBD1
CASSPAAGSLGEQYF	TRBJ2-5	TRBV18	.	.
CASSFAGAVNEQFF	TRBJ2-1	TRBV7-3	.	TRBD2
CASSSKSSGHTYNEQFF	TRBJ2-1	TRBV7-6	.	.
CASRMEGANYGYTF	TRBJ1-2	TRBV5-1	few	.
CASSNTPIGAGSYNEQFF	TRBJ2-1	TRBV5-1	.	TRBD2
CASSLGQGIYNEQFF	TRBJ2-1	TRBV5-4	.	TRBD1
CASSVLRGNQPQHF	TRBJ1-5	TRBV19	.	.
CASSESWGTGAYNEQFF	TRBJ2-1	TRBV2	.	TRBD1
CASSSGLAGTNEQFF	TRBJ2-1	TRBV18	.	TRBD2
CSPSIRETQYF	TRBJ2-5	TRBV29-1	.	.
CASSERSSGANVLTF	TRBJ2-6	TRBV2	.	.
CASSQAKTPTNEKLFF	TRBJ1-4	TRBV4-2	few	.
CASSVATNEQFF	TRBJ2-1	TRBV7-2	.	.
CAISAGTAANQPQHF	TRBJ1-5	TRBV10-3	.	.
CASSEWTDQPQHF	TRBJ1-5	TRBV5-1	.	.
CASSPTGDYGYTF	TRBJ1-2	TRBV6-1	once	TRBD1
CASSQPGGHGMAGYKETQYF	TRBJ2-5	TRBV11-3	.	.
CASSVRETNEKLFF	TRBJ1-4	TRBV7-9	.	.
CAIFDRVPYNEQFF	TRBJ2-1	TRBV10-1	.	TRBD1
CASRKEALYEQYF	TRBJ2-7	TRBV11-2	.	.
CASSRISGNTGELFF	TRBJ2-2	TRBV7-2	.	.
CASSQGWRGTYEQYF	TRBJ2-7	TRBV4-3	.	TRBD2
CASSRQGGQPQHF	TRBJ1-5	TRBV11-2	few	TRBD1
CASSAGFVGPNSNQPQHF	TRBJ1-5	TRBV5-5	once	.
CASSISGTNTGELFF	TRBJ2-2	TRBV19	.	.
CASSPTGPSETQYF	TRBJ2-5	TRBV6-5	.	.
CASSAGTSGIYEQYF	TRBJ2-7	TRBV9	.	TRBD2
CATSRDYGTGISEQYF	TRBJ2-7	TRBV15	.	TRBD1
CASSQRTSGRALVYEQYF	TRBJ2-7	TRBV4-3	.	TRBD2
CASSVGVLDTEAFF	TRBJ1-1	TRBV9	few	.
CASSLVGASEQYF	TRBJ2-7	TRBV5-1	.	.
CASSLDPSGGTEAFF	TRBJ1-1	TRBV11-3	.	.
CASSHSVGGTETQYF	TRBJ2-5	TRBV4-3	.	TRBD2
CASSLNGLAFF	TRBJ1-1	TRBV27	.	.
CASSPSPADPREQYF	TRBJ2-7	TRBV19	.	.
CASSLTANYGYTF	TRBJ1-2	TRBV5-1	.	.
CASSLSRDSEQYF	TRBJ2-7	TRBV7-9	few	TRBD1
CASSEWVGGYTF	TRBJ1-2	TRBV2	.	.
CAWSPPGTLTHYGYTF	TRBJ1-2	TRBV30	once	.
CASTGLAGANEQFF	TRBJ2-1	TRBV2	.	TRBD2